The 30 T cell receptor beta chains below all came from one sample that was sequenced in a study of blood T cell repertoires in COVID-19. Sequenced by immunoSEQ multiplex PCR; TCRdb stores in-frame clones only, minus some. The sample consists of about 320,000 clones, approximately 85% of them appearing once. The sequenced sample consisted of peripheral blood. The source is a human donor in a cohort sampled during active COVID-19.

The chain links TRBV19 to TRBJ1-2; 9 nucleotides agree with TRBD1. In germline, CDR1 is LNHDA, CDR2 SQIVND (reference sequence). The CDR3 extends over 15 amino acids. Trimming at V came to 4 bases and at J to 5 bases, leaving 8 bases not matched to a gene. CDR3 amino acids: CASSTGQGYEYGYTF. The CDR3 region has the DNA TGTGCCAGTAGTACGGGACAGGGATACGAATATGGCTACACCTTC. Full variable domain (outside the CDR3, taken from reference TRBV19 and TRBJ1-2): DGGITQSPKYLFRKEGQNVTLSCEQNLNHDAMYWYRQDPGQGLRLIYYSQIVNDFQKGDIAEGYSVSREKKESFPLTVTSAQKNPTAFYLCASSTGQGYEYGYTFGSGTRLTVV.

The genes are TRBV12-5 and TRBJ1-1; tentatively, D is TRBD1 (6 bases). V was shortened by 0 bases and J by 0 bases, with 14 bases between the two germline ends. The CDR3 extends over 17 amino acids. Germline CDR1 reads LGHNT; CDR2 reads FRNRAP. The CDR3 protein is CASGLVITQGMNTEAFF. The DNA for the CDR3 is TGTGCTAGTGGTTTGGTCATCACACAGGGAATGAACACTGAAGCTTTCTTT. Full variable domain (remainder filled in from reference TRBV12-5 and TRBJ1-1): DARVTQTPRHKVTEMGQEVTMRCQPILGHNTVFWYRQTMMQGLELLAYFRNRAPLDDSGMPKDRFSAEMPDATLATLKIQPSEPRDSAVYFCASGLVITQGMNTEAFFGQGTRLTVV.

J is TRBJ2-3 and V is TRBV5-1, with no clear D. Trimming left V 0 bases short and J 2 bases short, with 10 bases between. The CDR3 spans 15 residues. Germline CDR1 is SGHRS and CDR2 is YFSETQ. CDR3 protein: CASSLGPLDTDTQYF. DNA of the CDR3: TGCGCCAGCAGCTTGGGTCCCCTAGACACAGATACGCAGTATTTT.

As to this clone: Other nucleotide sequences from this sample produce the same CDR3. The chain links TRBV19 to TRBJ2-6, with unresolved D. Germline assignment: CDR1 LNHDA and CDR2 SQIVND (reference sequence). Trimming shortened V by 7 bases and J by 2 bases, and 6 bases separated the two germline ends. CDR3 length: 13 residues. CDR3 loop: CASTGAGANVLTF. Written as DNA, the CDR3 is TGTGCCAGTACGGGTGCTGGGGCCAACGTCCTGACTTTC.

The chain joins TRBV3-1 (or the pseudogene TRBV3-2) to TRBJ2-1; D may be TRBD2 (7 bases). The CDR3 consists of 16 residues. Looked up from germline, CDR1 is LGHDT and CDR2 is YNNKEL (reference sequence). V shed 0 bases and J shed 3 bases, with 12 bases lying between them. The CDR3 DNA reads TGTGCCAGCAGCCAAGATGGGGGGGGGCACTACAATGAGCAGTTCTTC. This sequence encodes CASSQDGGGHYNEQFF.

This clone occurred a few times. The rearrangement joins TRBV6-1 to TRBJ1-3; D uncertain. The V gene's germline CDR1 is MNHNS and CDR2 SASEGT. V shed 2 bases and J shed 5 bases, with 10 bases lying between them. The CDR3 contains 14 residues. CDR3 coding DNA: TGTGCCAGCAGTGAATATCGAGAGAGAAACACCATATATTTT. This codes for CASSEYRERNTIYF.

The genes are TRBV7-3 and TRBJ2-7; possible D gene TRBD1, 5 bases. Trimming took 3 bases from V and 4 from J, leaving 16 bases between them. The CDR3 runs 15 residues. Germline values: CDR1 SGHTA, CDR2 FQGTGA. The CDR3 spells CASSFPDKEGYEQYF. The CDR3, as DNA: TGTGCCAGCAGCTTTCCGGACAAGGAAGGATACGAGCAGTACTTC.

The chain links TRBV27 to TRBJ2-7; 7 nucleotides line up with TRBD1. The CDR3 runs 13 residues. Germline CDR1 is MNHEY and CDR2 is SMNVEV (reference sequence). V trimming: 5 bases; J trimming: 5 bases; junction bases outside the gene matches: 6. The CDR3: CASSPSTGNEQYF. The CDR3 region has the DNA TGTGCCAGCAGTCCCTCGACAGGGAACGAGCAGTACTTC.

J is TRBJ1-5 and V is TRBV11-2, with D possibly being TRBD1 (5 bases). V lost 1 base and J lost 6, with 7 bases in between. This CDR3 is 13 amino acids long. Per the germline V gene, CDR1 is SGHAT and CDR2 is FQNNGV. The CDR3, as DNA: TGTGCCAGCAGCTTAGCAGGGTTTCAGCCCCAGCATTTT. The encoded protein is CASSLAGFQPQHF.

The CDR3 DNA is TGCAGCGTCTGGCAGGGGGCTTCAGATACGCAGTATTTT. Its protein product is CSVWQGASDTQYF. The chain has TRBV29-1 and TRBJ2-3; 8 positions match TRBD1. V lost 6 bases to trimming and J lost 4 bases; unmatched junction nucleotides: 6. The length of the CDR3 is 13 residues. Germline values: CDR1 SQVTM, CDR2 ANQGSEA.

The rearrangement uses TRBV24-1 and TRBJ2-5, with 8 bases that match TRBD2. V was pared by 8 bases and J by 5 bases, with 6 bases of the junction left unmatched. Germline CDR1 reads KGHDR; CDR2 reads SFDVKD. The CDR3 covers 13 residues. The CDR3 region has the DNA TGTGCCACCAACGCGGGGGGCCTGGAGACCCAGTACTTC. Translation: CATNAGGLETQYF.

This clone was counted a few times. The J gene is TRBJ2-7, the V gene TRBV2; a possible D gene is TRBD1 (5 bases). Looked up from germline, CDR1 is SNHLY and CDR2 is FYNNEI. The CDR3 loop spans 13 amino acids. V was cut by 7 bases and J by 0 bases, with 10 bases left in between. For the CDR3, the DNA is TGTGCCAGCAAGGACCAGGGCTCCTACGAGCAGTACTTC. Protein sequence: CASKDQGSYEQYF.

The CDR3: CASRGLAREQYF. In nucleotides, the CDR3 is TGCGCCAGCAGGGGACTAGCGCGAGAGCAGTACTTC. The chain joins TRBV10-2 to TRBJ2-7; 10 nucleotides align to TRBD2. CDR1 and CDR2 from the germline V gene are WSHSY and SAAADI. V trimming: 6 bases; J trimming: 7 bases; junction bases outside the gene matches: 3. The CDR3 consists of 12 residues.

The V call is TRBV5-1, the J call TRBJ1-3; D not certain. Trimming removed 0 bases from V and 0 bases from J, with 19 bases in between. Germline CDR1 reads SGHRS; CDR2 reads YFSETQ. The length of the CDR3 is 19 residues. The CDR3 region has the DNA TGCGCCAGCAGCTTGGATGCAGGCAGGTCGTTATTCTCTGGAAACACCATATATTTT. Protein product: CASSLDAGRSLFSGNTIYF.

The J gene is TRBJ1-4, the V gene TRBV6-5, with D maybe TRBD1 (5 bases). This CDR3 comprises 12 residues. CDR1 and CDR2 (germline): MNHEY, SVGAGI. The V end lost 11 bases, the J end lost 3 bases, and 10 bases lay between the germline ends. CDR3 sequence: CASGKSNEKLFF. The CDR3 nucleotides are TGTGCCTCAGGGAAATCTAATGAAAAACTGTTTTTT.

The chain links TRBV28 to TRBJ2-3; no clear D. The CDR3 is 13 residues long. Germline CDR1 is MDHEN and CDR2 is SYDVKM. The V end was cut by 5 bases, the J end by 5 bases, with 11 bases between. The CDR3: CASSRGDGDTQYF. In DNA form, the CDR3 reads TGTGCCAGCAGTCGAGGAGATGGAGATACGCAGTATTTT.

A word on this clone: This same CDR3 is encoded by further DNA sequences in the sample. The gene calls are TRBV19 and TRBJ1-2; D not certain. The CDR3 extends over 15 amino acids. Germline CDR1 reads LNHDA; CDR2 reads SQIVND (reference sequence). The V and J ends lost 3 bases and 2 bases respectively, with 13 bases between them. The CDR3 protein is CASSIGWRSNYGYTF. CDR3 in DNA: TGTGCCAGTAGTATCGGATGGAGGTCCAACTATGGCTACACCTTC.

This clone was detected a few times. This rearrangement joins TRBV6-1 to TRBJ1-5; 7 bases map to TRBD1. CDR1 is MNHNS and CDR2 is SASEGT in the germline V gene. J was trimmed by 4 bases and V by 0 bases; bases with no gene match: 15. The CDR3 runs to 19 residues. The CDR3 nucleotides read TGTGCCAGCAGTGAAGCGGTCCATCACAAACAGGGGAGAAATCAGCCCCAGCATTTT. Translating gives CASSEAVHHKQGRNQPQHF.

The chain employs TRBV15 and TRBJ2-7, with D possibly TRBD1 on 5 matching bases. The germline gives CDR1 LNHNV, CDR2 YYDKDF (reference sequence). Trimming pared 5 bases from V and 2 bases from J, leaving 16 bases between. This CDR3 is 15 amino acids long. CDR3 amino acids: CATSGPETATYEQYF. CDR3 nucleotides: TGTGCCACCAGCGGGCCGGAGACAGCAACCTACGAGCAGTACTTC.

The rearrangement joins TRBV25-1 to TRBJ2-2; TRBD1 agrees at 8 bases. CDR1 and CDR2 from the germline V gene are MGHDK and SYGVNS. The length of the CDR3 is 14 residues. With V trimmed by 5 bases and J by 5 bases, 4 bases remained unmatched. The CDR3 here is CASSRTGITGELFF. CDR3 coding DNA: TGTGCCAGCAGTAGGACAGGGATTACCGGGGAGCTGTTTTTT.

The chain recombines TRBV7-3 with TRBJ2-3, with a tentative D call TRBD2 (6 bases). Trimming left V 7 bases short and J 1 base short, with 12 bases between. Germline-derived CDR1 and CDR2 are SGHTA and FQGTGA. The CDR3 sequence is 14 residues long. The CDR3 DNA sequence: TGTGCCAGCAAAGCGGGTCAGGGCACAGATACGCAGTATTTT. Its translation is CASKAGQGTDTQYF.

This clone was observed a single time. This chain connects TRBV30 to TRBJ2-3; 9 bases are shared with TRBD2. V was pared by 0 bases and J by 5 bases, with 9 bases of the junction left unmatched. Per the germline V gene, CDR1 is GTSNPN and CDR2 is SVGIG (reference sequence). This CDR3 has 16 amino acids. CDR3 region: CAWSVRRGGGGDTQYF. The CDR3 DNA sequence: TGTGCCTGGAGTGTACGGCGTGGCGGGGGGGGAGATACGCAGTATTTT.

This chain uses TRBV15 with TRBJ1-1; TRBD1 aligns across 11 bases. The CDR3 is 16 residues long. Trimming at V came to 1 base and at J to 5 bases, leaving 6 bases not matched to a gene. Germline CDR1 LNHNV, CDR2 YYDKDF (reference sequence). In DNA form, the CDR3 reads TGTGCCACCAGCAGAGGGGGGGGACAGGGGGGGACTGAAGCTTTCTTT. This translates into CATSRGGGQGGTEAFF.

This clone was counted once. The chain couples TRBV5-3 to TRBJ1-2, with 8 positions matching TRBD1. TRBV5-3 carries the ORF label, with uncertain function. The CDR3 has 18 residues. V gave up 4 bases and J gave up 5 bases; unmatched junction bases: 19. The CDR3 here is CARSLDYKRTGNWYGYTF. The DNA of the CDR3 is TGTGCCAGAAGCCTAGATTATAAGAGGACAGGGAATTGGTATGGCTACACCTTC.

The V and J genes are TRBV9 and TRBJ2-2; the D gene is possibly TRBD2 (7 bases). Per the germline V gene, CDR1 is SGDLS and CDR2 is YYNGEE. Trimming pared 0 bases from V and 5 bases from J, leaving 14 bases between. The CDR3 loop spans 16 amino acids. The CDR3 here is CASSVVSGDTTGELFF. The CDR3 DNA is TGTGCCAGCAGCGTAGTAAGCGGGGACACTACCGGGGAGCTGTTTTTT.

CDR3 sequence: CASSLGARNQPQHF. CDR3 in DNA: TGTGCCAGCAGCTTAGGGGCACGAAATCAGCCCCAGCATTTT. V usage is TRBV7-6 and J usage is TRBJ1-5; the D is unclear. This CDR3 has 14 residues. Germline V gene data show CDR1 as SGHVS and CDR2 as FNYEAQ. Trimming left V 1 base short and J 4 bases short, with 8 bases between.

This clone showed up just a few times. The genes are TRBV5-4 and TRBJ2-1, with no clear D. CDR3 length: 12 amino acids. Deletions cut 1 base from V and 6 bases from J, with 5 bases between. The germline CDR1 and CDR2 sequences are SGHNT and YYREEE (reference sequence). CDR3 residues: CASSLLPNEQFF. The CDR3 region has the DNA TGTGCCAGCAGCTTGCTACCCAATGAGCAGTTCTTC.

The chain has TRBV7-3 and TRBJ2-1; 11 nucleotides align to TRBD2. J gave up 4 bases and V 5 bases, and 7 bases lay outside the gene matches. Germline CDR1 is SGHTA and CDR2 is FQGTGA. The CDR3 is made up of 16 amino acids. The CDR3 region is CASSNRGTSGYNEQFF. Here the CDR3 DNA reads TGTGCCAGCAGCAATCGCGGGACTAGCGGATACAATGAGCAGTTCTTC. Full variable domain (rest looked up from reference TRBV7-3 and TRBJ2-1): GAGVSQTPSNKVTEKGKYVELRCDPISGHTALYWYRQSLGQGPEFLIYFQGTGAADDSGLPNDRFFAVRPEGSVSTLKIQRTERGDSAVYLCASSNRGTSGYNEQFFGPGTRLTVL.

The V and J genes are TRBV18 and TRBJ1-2; D remains ambiguous. Germline V CDR1 and CDR2: KGHSH, LQKENI. CDR3 length: 13 amino acids. V gave up 2 bases and J gave up 8 bases, with 12 bases separating them. DNA of the CDR3: TGTGCCAGCTCACCATGGGCACGCGCGGGCTACACCTTC. It translates to CASSPWARAGYTF.

This clone was seen more than once but under ten times. The chain has TRBV6-5 and TRBJ2-7; the D gene is possibly TRBD1 (6 bases). Germline lookup yields CDR1 MNHEY and CDR2 SVGAGI. The CDR3 is 15 amino acids. Trimming stripped 5 bases from V and 0 bases from J, with 14 bases between. CDR3 protein: CASSRPGQASYEQYF. CDR3 coding DNA: TGTGCCAGCAGTCGACCGGGACAAGCCTCCTACGAGCAGTACTTC.